This T cell receptor (beta chain) was recorded in a study of control samples from healthy donors and cancer patients. TCRdb's table, derived via immunoSEQ multiplex PCR, lists solely in-frame clones and lacks some. The table shows tens of thousands of clones, with about 90% occurring only once. CDR1 and CDR2 from the germline V gene are SGHDT and YYEEEE. Trimming left V 4 bases short and J 2 bases short, with 8 bases between. This CDR3 contains 13 residues. V and J are TRBV5-6 and TRBJ2-3, with D tentatively TRBD2 (6 bases). The receptor's source is a woman aged 55-69 years with head and neck cancer. Sequencing was performed on PBMCs. CDR3 DNA: TGTGCCAGCAGCCGGGACTTCACAGATACGCAGTATTTT. It codes for CASSRDFTDTQYF.